The count of the clone carrying this T cell receptor beta chain is one. This record comes from a study of memory CD4+ T cells and cytomegalovirus serostatus. The sort gate was single viable CD3+CD4+CD8-CD45RO+ cells for memory CD4+ T cells. Produced via immunoSEQ multiplex PCR; TCRdb's table is partial and in-frame only. The table includes tens of thousands of clones, roughly 81% detected once. Trimming cost V 2 bases and J 7 bases, with 8 bases left between them. The length of the CDR3 is 12 residues. The germline gives CDR1 MRHNA, CDR2 SNTAGT. What was sequenced was memory CD4+ T cells from blood. J is TRBJ1-2 and V is TRBV6-4; the D gene is possibly TRBD1 (5 bases). The sequence was obtained from an adult in good health and CMV-seronegative. The CDR3 is CASSDRGGGYTF. In DNA form, the CDR3 reads TGTGCCAGCAGTGACAGGGGTGGTGGCTACACCTTC.